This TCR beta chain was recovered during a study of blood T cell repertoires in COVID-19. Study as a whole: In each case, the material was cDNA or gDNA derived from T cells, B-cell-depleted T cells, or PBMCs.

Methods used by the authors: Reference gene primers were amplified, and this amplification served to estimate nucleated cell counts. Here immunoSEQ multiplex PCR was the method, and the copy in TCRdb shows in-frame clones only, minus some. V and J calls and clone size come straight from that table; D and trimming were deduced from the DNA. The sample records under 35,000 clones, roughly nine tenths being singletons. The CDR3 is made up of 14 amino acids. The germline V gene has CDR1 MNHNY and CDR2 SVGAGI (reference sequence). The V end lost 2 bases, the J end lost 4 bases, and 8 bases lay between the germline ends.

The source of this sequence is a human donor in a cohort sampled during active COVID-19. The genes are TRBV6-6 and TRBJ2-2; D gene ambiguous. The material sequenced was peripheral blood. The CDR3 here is CASSYPPSTGELFF. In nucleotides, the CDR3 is TGTGCCAGCAGTTACCCTCCGAGCACCGGGGAGCTGTTTTTT.